The clone carrying this TCR beta chain turned up a few times. TCRdb keeps only in-frame clones here, not all; method: immunoSEQ multiplex PCR. The sample includes around 140,000 clones, 80% to 90% of them seen just once. This sample is drawn from a study of blood T cell repertoires in COVID-19. Study as a whole: Material from acute and convalescent COVID-19 was sourced from the United States, Italy and Spain. PBMCs, B-cell-depleted T cells, or T cells were the source of the cDNA or gDNA that made up the material.

The germline V and J ends were trimmed by 4 bases and 6 bases, with 13 bases remaining between them. Germline V gene lookup returns CDR1 SGHRS and CDR2 YFSETQ. The CDR3 contains 14 residues. This clonotype was sampled from a woman in her fifties or sixties with acute or convalescent COVID-19. The sequenced sample was peripheral blood. The chain is built from TRBV5-1 and TRBJ2-2; no reliable D call. CDR3 coding DNA: TGCGCCAGCAGCCGAAGCTATGAGTCCGGGGAGCTGTTTTTT. Translation: CASSRSYESGELFF.